The 24 T cell receptor beta chains given below trace back to one sample, sequenced in a study of regulatory T cells in long-lasting Graves disease. Time point specified: newly diagnosed GD, antithyroid drugs for less than 3 months. Preparation of the TCR library used RNA extracted from PBMCs. CDR3 regions were amplified by Arm-PCR using iRepertoire HTBI primers to build TCR beta libraries. TCRdb redid the calling of the multiplex PCR reads with MiXCR, one entry per CDR3 protein. This table has about 330,000 distinct CDR3 sequences, about 16% appearing once. The same specimen was also included in a second study, on T cells in Graves' hyperthyroidism and ophthalmopathy.

Sample: peripheral blood mononuclear cells (PBMCs), taken at new diagnosis, from a patient treated with antithyroid drugs. Every receptor here comes from a woman between 18 and 29 years old with Graves disease.

This clonotype was seen repeatedly, ten times or more. The chain employs TRBV3-1 and TRBJ2-7; D is unresolved. Germline V lookup: CDR1 LGHDT, CDR2 YNNKEL (reference sequence). The V and J ends lost 0 bases and 5 bases respectively, with 8 bases between them. CDR3 length: 13 amino acids. CDR3 DNA: TGTGCCAGCAGCCAAGATGATGGGGACGAGCAGTACTTC. Its protein is CASSQDDGDEQYF.

This clonotype showed up many times. The chain recombines TRBV3-1 with TRBJ2-5; D is uncertain. Germline assignment: CDR1 LGHDT and CDR2 YNNKEL (reference sequence). The V and J ends lost 7 bases and 1 base respectively, with 13 bases between them. CDR3 length: 14 amino acids. The CDR3 bases are TGTGCCAGCATAAGCCACGGGTTCCAAGAGACCCAGTACTTC. Translation: CASISHGFQETQYF.

This clonotype has a count of ten or more. The chain links TRBV14 to TRBJ2-1, with 8 positions matching TRBD2. Germline CDR1 and CDR2: SGHDN and FVKESK. The CDR3 totals 15 residues. The junction had 5 bases not matched to a gene; V was cut back by 4 bases and J by 3 bases. CDR3 bases: TGTGCCAGCAGCCGCCTCGGGACTAGCTACAATGAGCAGTTCTTC. It yields the protein CASSRLGTSYNEQFF. Using reference TRBV14 and TRBJ2-1 for the parts outside the CDR3, the full variable domain is EAGVTQFPSHSVIEKGQTVTLRCDPISGHDNLYWYRRVMGKEIKFLLHFVKESKQDESGMPNNRFLAERTGGTYSTLKVQPAELEDSGVYFCASSRLGTSYNEQFFGPGTRLTVL.

Ten or more counts support this clonotype. The chain couples TRBV5-1 to TRBJ2-1, with TRBD2 matching over 10 bases. Germline assignment: CDR1 SGHRS and CDR2 YFSETQ. J gave up 0 bases and V 4 bases, and 1 base lay outside the gene matches. The CDR3 runs 15 residues. CDR3 coding DNA: TGCGCCAGCAGCACTAGCGGGGACTCCTACAATGAGCAGTTCTTC. Translating gives CASSTSGDSYNEQFF.

At least ten counts were recorded for this clonotype. V and J are TRBV7-9 and TRBJ2-7; D unresolved. Germline loops: CDR1 SEHNR, CDR2 FQNEAQ (reference sequence). The CDR3 contains 13 residues. With 2 bases removed from V and 4 bases from J, the gap between germline ends came to 9 bases. The chain's CDR3 is CASSLSGEYEQYF. The CDR3 region has the DNA TGTGCCAGCAGCTTATCCGGTGAATACGAGCAGTACTTC.

This clonotype came up a few times. This chain connects TRBV27 to TRBJ1-2, with D possibly matching TRBD1 (5 bases). V was cut by 5 bases and J by 3 bases, with 10 bases left in between. This CDR3 region has 13 residues. Germline assignment: CDR1 MNHEY and CDR2 SMNVEV (reference sequence). The chain's CDR3 is CASSGGEDYGYTF. CDR3 nucleotide sequence: TGTGCCAGCAGTGGGGGGGAGGACTATGGCTACACCTTC.

This clonotype was picked up many times. This rearrangement joins TRBV30 to TRBJ2-1, with TRBD1 identical over 7 bases. The germline V gene encodes CDR1 GTSNPN and CDR2 SVGIG (reference sequence). Trimming at V came to 1 base and at J to 4 bases, leaving 7 bases not matched to a gene. The CDR3 spans 15 residues. The CDR3 sequence: CAWSGAGTVYNEQFF. In DNA form, the CDR3 reads TGTGCCTGGAGTGGGGCCGGGACAGTATACAATGAGCAGTTCTTC.

The chain has TRBV7-9 and TRBJ2-1; D is perhaps TRBD1 (5 bases). This CDR3 has 14 residues. Germline V gives CDR1 SEHNR, CDR2 FQNEAQ (reference sequence). Deletions cut 1 base from V and 7 bases from J, with 11 bases between. The CDR3 reads CASSLVPGLNEQFF. In DNA form, the CDR3 reads TGTGCCAGCAGCTTAGTACCAGGGCTGAATGAGCAGTTCTTC.

This chain joins TRBV5-6 and TRBJ2-1; D call uncertain. CDR1 is SGHDT, CDR2 YYEEEE, per germline. The CDR3 runs 11 residues. V lost 2 bases and J 9 bases, leaving 6 bases between the germline ends. CDR3 sequence reads: CASSFLSEQFF. In DNA form, the CDR3 reads TGTGCCAGCAGCTTTCTTTCTGAGCAGTTCTTC. Drawing the rest from reference TRBV5-6 and TRBJ2-1, the complete variable domain is DAGVTQSPTHLIKTRGQQVTLRCSPKSGHDTVSWYQQALGQGPQFIFQYYEEEERQRGNFPDRFSGHQFPNYSSELNVNALLLGDSALYLCASSFLSEQFFGPGTRLTVL.

This clonotype was seen at least ten times. The gene calls are TRBV20-1 and TRBJ2-3; D ambiguous. Germline V gene sequence: CDR1 DFQATT, CDR2 SNEGSKA (reference sequence). The CDR3 contains 12 residues. V lost 3 bases, J lost 2 bases, and 6 bases lay in between. CDR3 sequence: CSASPNTDTQYF. As DNA, the CDR3 is TGCAGTGCTAGCCCTAACACAGATACGCAGTATTTT.

Many counts were recorded for this clonotype. This chain's CDR3 is CASRDYWTGSSYEQYF. CDR3 sequence (DNA): TGTGCCAGCAGGGACTATTGGACCGGGAGCTCCTACGAGCAGTACTTC. The V gene is TRBV6-1, the J gene TRBJ2-7, with D possibly being TRBD2 (6 bases). V lost 6 bases, J lost 0 bases, and 18 bases lay in between. The CDR3 is 16 amino acids. Germline assignment: CDR1 MNHNS and CDR2 SASEGT.

This clonotype was recorded a few times. The chain links TRBV5-6 to TRBJ2-5; D is perhaps TRBD2 (5 bases). The CDR3 is 13 amino acids. Trimming took off 6 bases at V and 5 bases at J, with 14 bases between the two ends. Per germline, CDR1 SGHDT and CDR2 YYEEEE. CDR3 nucleotide sequence: TGTGCCAGCAACTACCGGCCGGGGGAGACCCAGTACTTC. This sequence encodes CASNYRPGETQYF.

At least ten counts were recorded for this clonotype. The chain employs TRBV24-1 and TRBJ1-1; perhaps TRBD1 as D (5 bases). V shed 5 bases and J shed 5 bases, with 11 bases lying between them. The CDR3 contains 13 residues. The germline gives CDR1 KGHDR, CDR2 SFDVKD. The CDR3 sequence: CATSVQGYTEAFF. The CDR3 DNA sequence: TGTGCCACCAGTGTCCAGGGTTATACTGAAGCTTTCTTT.

This clonotype was recorded many times. The chain has TRBV20-1 and TRBJ2-3, with D perhaps matching TRBD1 (6 bases). V gave up 6 bases and J gave up 0 bases, with 25 bases separating them. Looked up from germline, CDR1 is DFQATT and CDR2 is SNEGSKA (reference sequence). The CDR3 is 18 amino acids. The DNA for the CDR3 is TGCAGTGCCGACTCCTGGGGGACACGGGGCCCTAGCACAGATACGCAGTATTTT. This sequence encodes CSADSWGTRGPSTDTQYF.

This rearrangement joins TRBV5-1 to TRBJ1-1, with TRBD1 matching over 7 bases. The CDR3 spans 15 residues. Looked up from germline, CDR1 is SGHRS and CDR2 is YFSETQ. V was pared by 0 bases and J by 1 base, with 3 bases of the junction left unmatched. CDR3 sequence (DNA): TGCGCCAGCAGCTTGGGGACAGGACCGAACACTGAAGCTTTCTTT. It is translated as CASSLGTGPNTEAFF.

This clonotype was counted a few times. The chain is built from TRBV30 and TRBJ2-6; D remains ambiguous. This CDR3 is built from 16 residues. The germline CDR1 and CDR2 sequences are GTSNPN and SVGIG (reference sequence). The germline V and J ends were trimmed by 2 bases and 0 bases, with 11 bases remaining between them. In nucleotides, the CDR3 is TGTGCCTGGAGTCGGACCGCCTCCTCTGGGGCCAACGTCCTGACTTTC. Translating gives CAWSRTASSGANVLTF.

There are many counts of this clonotype. The V and J genes are TRBV29-1 and TRBJ2-5; tentatively, D is TRBD1 (6 bases). Germline V gene sequence: CDR1 SQVTM, CDR2 ANQGSEA. This CDR3 has 14 residues. V dropped 6 bases and J dropped 2 bases, with 16 bases sitting between them. The CDR3 is CSVPEMGAQETQYF. In nucleotides, the CDR3 is TGCAGCGTCCCAGAAATGGGGGCACAAGAGACCCAGTACTTC. Supplemented by reference TRBV29-1 and TRBJ2-5, the full variable domain reads SAVISQKPSRDICQRGTSLTIQCQVDSQVTMMFWYRQQPGQSLTLIATANQGSEATYESGFVIDKFPISRPNLTFSTLTVSNMSPEDSSIYLCSVPEMGAQETQYFGPGTRLLVL.

The V gene is TRBV19, the J gene TRBJ1-5, with 7 nucleotides matching TRBD1. Germline CDR1 reads LNHDA; CDR2 reads SQIVND (reference sequence). Unmatched junction bases numbered 3, after V lost 5 bases and J lost 2 bases. This CDR3 has 14 residues. The CDR3 reads CASSDGTGNQPQHF. The CDR3 nucleotides read TGTGCCAGTAGTGACGGGACAGGCAATCAGCCCCAGCATTTT.

On this clonotype: Possible read error: a much larger clone is one base away. V is TRBV28 and J is TRBJ2-1; TRBD2 matches 10 bases. This CDR3 comprises 16 residues. V gave up 4 bases and J gave up 9 bases; unmatched junction bases: 12. Germline-derived CDR1 and CDR2 are MDHEN and SYDVKM. The CDR3: CASSSRLAGASSEQFF. The CDR3 region has the DNA TGTGCCAGCAGTTCGAGACTAGCGGGCGCCTCCAGTGAGCAGTTCTTC.

In this sample, this clonotype turned up a few times. This rearrangement joins TRBV29-1 to TRBJ1-4; 8 bases match TRBD1. Germline V gives CDR1 SQVTM, CDR2 ANQGSEA. The junction had 9 bases not matched to a gene; V was cut back by 7 bases and J by 8 bases. CDR3 size: 13 residues. This CDR3 is CSATGTGGEKLFF. The DNA for the CDR3 is TGCAGCGCAACCGGGACAGGAGGAGAAAAACTGTTTTTT.

This clonotype was recorded at least ten times. This sequence joins TRBV28 and TRBJ2-7; the D is unclear. The length of the CDR3 is 13 residues. The germline V gene has CDR1 MDHEN and CDR2 SYDVKM. V gave up 7 bases and J gave up 0 bases, with 10 bases separating them. The CDR3 DNA is TGTGCCAGCAAATTACAGAGCTCCTACGAGCAGTACTTC. Translation: CASKLQSSYEQYF.

This clonotype was seen at least ten times. The chain recombines TRBV4-1 with TRBJ1-1; no clear D. Trimming shortened V by 6 bases and J by 1 base, and 12 bases separated the two germline ends. This CDR3 is 14 amino acids long. Germline assignment: CDR1 MGHRA and CDR2 YSYEKL. In DNA form, the CDR3 reads TGCGCCAGCAGTTACGGGCCTTCGAACACTGAAGCTTTCTTT. It yields the protein CASSYGPSNTEAFF.

The chain couples TRBV13 to TRBJ2-7; D perhaps matches TRBD2 (6 bases). The length of the CDR3 is 15 residues. The V gene's germline CDR1 is PRHDT and CDR2 FYEKMQ (reference sequence). V lost 5 bases and J lost 2, with 16 bases in between. The CDR3 loop is CASSPGRGRAYEQYF. In DNA form, the CDR3 reads TGTGCCAGCAGCCCGGGACGGGGGAGAGCCTACGAGCAGTACTTC. Full variable domain (missing parts from reference TRBV13 and TRBJ2-7): AAGVIQSPRHLIKEKRETATLKCYPIPRHDTVYWYQQGPGQDPQFLISFYEKMQSDKGSIPDRFSAQQFSDYHSELNMSSLELGDSALYFCASSPGRGRAYEQYFGPGTRLTVT.

Worth noting for this clonotype: No conserved phenylalanine or tryptophan is present at the end of the CDR3, so a read error is the likely explanation. The V call is TRBV9, the J call TRBJ2-3; 12 bases line up with TRBD2. Per the germline V gene, CDR1 is SGDLS and CDR2 is YYNGEE. The CDR3 runs to 15 residues. The junction had 2 bases not matched to a gene; V was cut back by 4 bases and J by 2 bases. The CDR3: CASSSSGGATDTQYS. The CDR3 coding sequence is TGTGCCAGCAGCTCTAGCGGGGGGGCCACAGATACGCAGTATTCT.